This TCR beta chain was recorded in a study of graft-versus-host responses after intestinal transplantation. At the level of the study: Multivisceral, liver-intestinal, or isolated intestinal transplants were received by the recipients.

Assay used: immunoSEQ multiplex PCR; TCRdb lists only in-frame clones, some missing. The sample comprises 35,000 to 45,000 clones, 85% to 95% of which are singletons, and 0.5% to 0.6% rests with the top ten. The CDR3 consists of 14 residues. Germline loops: CDR1 SGDLS, CDR2 YYNGEE. Trimming pared 2 bases from V and 4 bases from J, leaving 10 bases between. Study-level points and caveats: High graft-versus-host to host-versus-graft T cell clonal ratios marked allografts of patients with graft-donor macrochimerism. Investigators detected GvH clones in recipient marrow, with some emerging earlier in ileum or blood.

Details on this clone: Its target is not known. Other DNA sequences in this sample translate to the same CDR3.

Sequences were derived from unstimulated CD8+ T cells sorted from spleen or lymph node cells, sampled before transplant. The clonotype originates from a human donor who was the organ donor for an intestinal transplant. The chain joins TRBV9 to TRBJ1-3; D not resolved. The CDR3 loop is CASSVVGTGNTIYF. CDR3 nucleotides: TGTGCCAGCAGCGTTGTGGGTACCGGAAACACCATATATTTT.